These T cell receptor beta chains were read from a single sample in a study of T cells expressing NK-cell markers. TCRdb reprocessed the 5' RACE reads, keeping one entry per CDR3 protein, no DNA. Its listing shows about half a million distinct CDR3 sequences. Sequenced sample: blood T cells: a sorted CD56 or NKG2C T cell subset, CD4+ or CD8+ T cells, or bulk PBMC T cells (not recorded which). Receptors originate from a woman aged 45 to 65 in good health. Each CDR3 is given with its conserved first and last residue.

TRBV6-1,TRBJ2-3,CASKNRALTDTQYF
TRBV18,TRBJ1-1,CASSERVNTEAFF
TRBV4-1,TRBJ2-3,CASSLSSPGDTQYF
TRBV10-2,TRBJ2-7,CASSEGGALKQYF
TRBV27,TRBJ2-1,CASSLGGMAIGQFF
TRBV20-1,TRBJ2-3,CSAIPGSGRGTDTQYF
TRBV5-1,TRBJ1-1,CASSLASGTTTEAFF
TRBV3-1,TRBJ2-3,CASKDRDHTDTQYF
TRBV6-1,TRBJ2-5,CASSEDRELGTQYF
TRBV19,TRBJ2-3,CASSTDPLRGHTQYF
TRBV6-5,TRBJ2-1,CASSNGLAGANEQFF
TRBV6-2/TRBV6-3,TRBJ2-1,CASSSWTSGLGEQFF
TRBV20-1,TRBJ2-1,CSASPGTGEFEQFF
TRBV27,TRBJ2-1,CASSLMSVAGVLSNEQFF
TRBV5-1,TRBJ2-1,CASSRTATGTAYNEQFF
TRBV24-1,TRBJ2-1,CATSVGGLAGFNEQFF
TRBV7-9,TRBJ2-6,CASRPGAGGRTGANVLTF
TRBV24-1,TRBJ2-5,CATSDSQGARRETQYF
TRBV3-1,TRBJ1-4,CASSEDRGIEKLFF
TRBV29-1,TRBJ1-1,CSVSGRLMNTEAFF
TRBV5-1,TRBJ2-1,CASSLLTSGNVYNEQFF
TRBV7-3,TRBJ1-1,CASSSGAYTEAFF
TRBV28,TRBJ1-2,CASSGDRGGYTF
TRBV6-6,TRBJ2-3,CASSPGTGYTPDTQYF
TRBV7-2,TRBJ2-5,CASSLRGGSRETQYF
TRBV20-1,TRBJ2-1,CSARRPPDEQFF
TRBV4-2,TRBJ2-1,CASSQGAGGYDNEQFF
TRBV7-8,TRBJ2-1,CASSLVGETGANEQFF
TRBV29-1,TRBJ1-2,CSVLGEHGYTF